The sample holds many counts of the clone carrying this T cell receptor beta chain. The source material, RNA transcripts, was used to amplify TCR beta CDR3 regions. Using the HTBI primer set, a first-round RT-PCR was run on the TCR CDR3. TCRdb re-called the multiplex PCR reads with MiXCR, one entry per CDR3 protein. The data hold 300,000 to 400,000 distinct CDR3 sequences, with around 14% observed a single time. This entry belongs to a study of T cells in Graves' hyperthyroidism and ophthalmopathy. Germline V gene lookup returns CDR1 GTSNPN and CDR2 SVGIG (reference sequence). CDR3 length: 13 residues. V was cut by 4 bases and J by 8 bases, with 15 bases left in between.

The chain employs TRBV30 and TRBJ2-1; D remains unclear. The source of this sequence is a woman aged 25 to 45 with Graves' hyperthyroidism. Sequenced: blood. CDR3 nucleotide sequence: TGTGCCTGGAATCGAGTGCGTAGCCATGAGCAGTTCTTC. Translating it yields CAWNRVRSHEQFF.